This T cell receptor (beta chain) stems from a study of blood T cell repertoires in COVID-19. How the authors handled the data: Amplified reference gene primers provided the basis for estimating nucleated cell counts. Using immunoSEQ multiplex PCR, the repertoire was profiled, and TCRdb retains in-frame clones only, with some absent. For V, J and clone size, that table is used; D and trimming come from the DNA. Of 200,000 to 250,000 clones listed, 80% are singletons. Germline loops: CDR1 SGDLS, CDR2 YYNGEE. This CDR3 spans 18 amino acids. V was shortened by 1 base and J by 0 bases, with 17 bases between the two germline ends.

Sequences were obtained from peripheral blood. The receptor was isolated from a human donor in a cohort sampled during active COVID-19. This rearrangement joins TRBV9 to TRBJ1-5, with D tentatively TRBD1 (5 bases). This CDR3 reads CASSVREQGQYSNQPQHF. CDR3 nucleotides: TGTGCCAGCAGCGTAAGAGAGCAGGGCCAGTATAGCAATCAGCCCCAGCATTTT.